Below are 16 T cell receptor beta chains sequenced from a single sample in a study of T cells in Graves' hyperthyroidism and ophthalmopathy. Amplification of TCR beta CDR3 regions used RNA as the template. First-round RT-PCR targeting the TCR CDR3 was performed with the HTBI primer set. TCRdb processed the multiplex PCR reads anew with MiXCR; each CDR3 protein has one entry. The repertoire includes about 580,000 distinct CDR3 sequences, 14% of them detected once, and almost 6% sits in the top ten. Input material: blood. All receptors come from a woman aged 25 to 39 with Graves' hyperthyroidism that later progressed to Graves' ophthalmopathy.

This clonotype has only a few counts. The genes are TRBV25-1 and TRBJ2-5, with D perhaps matching TRBD1 or TRBD2 (5 bases each). V lost 6 bases to trimming and J lost 14 bases, with 22 bases between them. The CDR3 is made up of 13 amino acids. The germline CDR1 and CDR2 sequences are MGHDK and SYGVNS. CDR3 nucleotide sequence: TGTGCCAGCAGACCCCCGGGACCGTCCCTGAGCTACTTC. This encodes CASRPPGPSLSYF.

This clonotype was seen more than once but under ten times. J is TRBJ1-2 and V is TRBV29-1; D is unclear. Germline CDR1 reads SQVTM; CDR2 reads ANQGSEA. V dropped 4 bases and J dropped 0 bases, with 3 bases sitting between them. This CDR3 spans 11 amino acids. CDR3 residues: CSVATNYGYTF. CDR3 nucleotides: TGCAGCGTTGCCACTAACTATGGCTACACCTTC.

This clonotype was picked up many times. The chain joins TRBV7-2 to TRBJ1-1; D unclear. Germline V gene lookup returns CDR1 SGHTA and CDR2 FQGNSA. V was trimmed by 2 bases and J by 4 bases, leaving 8 bases between them. The CDR3 extends over 13 amino acids. The CDR3 loop is CASSLPWVTEAFF. CDR3 in DNA: TGTGCCAGCAGCTTACCTTGGGTCACTGAAGCTTTCTTT.

This chain links TRBV5-1 with TRBJ2-7, with TRBD1 identical over 11 bases. There are 15 residues in the CDR3. With 0 bases clipped from V and 6 bases from J, the junction kept 5 bases outside the gene matches. Germline V gene data show CDR1 as SGHRS and CDR2 as YFSETQ. This CDR3 is CASSLGDRGVGEQYF. The CDR3 bases are TGCGCCAGCAGCTTGGGGGACAGGGGGGTGGGCGAGCAGTACTTC.

This clonotype was observed many times. The chain uses TRBV2 and TRBJ2-2; TRBD2 matches 11 bases. The V segment lost 7 bases and the J segment 7 bases; nucleotides outside the gene matches: 8. This CDR3 region has 15 residues. Per germline, CDR1 SNHLY and CDR2 FYNNEI. The CDR3 loop is CASTYGTSGSGELFF. In DNA, the CDR3 is TGTGCCAGCACCTACGGGACTAGCGGAAGCGGGGAGCTGTTTTTT.

As DNA, the CDR3 is TGTGCTAGTGGCACCATGAGTAATGAGCAGTTCTTC. It is translated as CASGTMSNEQFF. This rearrangement joins TRBV12-5 to TRBJ2-1; no clear D. This CDR3 spans 12 amino acids. Germline CDR1 is LGHNT and CDR2 is FRNRAP. The germline V and J ends were trimmed by 6 bases and 7 bases, with 10 bases remaining between them.

This clonotype was detected many times. The chain couples TRBV15 to TRBJ2-1; 9 nucleotides match TRBD2. V gave up 5 bases and J gave up 5 bases; unmatched junction bases: 10. Germline lookup yields CDR1 LNHNV and CDR2 YYDKDF (reference sequence). This CDR3 comprises 16 residues. The CDR3 coding sequence is TGTGCCACCAGCTATACCCCGGGACTAGCAGACAATGAGCAGTTCTTC. It is translated as CATSYTPGLADNEQFF.

The table lists this clonotype with many counts. This chain links TRBV7-2 with TRBJ2-3; 11 bases match TRBD2. Looked up from germline, CDR1 is SGHTA and CDR2 is FQGNSA. The CDR3 length is 15 residues. V shed 4 bases and J 2 bases; nucleotides not matched to a gene: 2. CDR3 in DNA: TGTGCCAGCAGCTCGGGACTAGCGGACACAGATACGCAGTATTTT. Amino acid sequence: CASSSGLADTDTQYF.

Concerning this clonotype: A read error is possible here, since a much larger clone lies one base away. The V call is TRBV3-1, the J call TRBJ1-6; 10 nucleotides match TRBD1. The CDR3 is made up of 15 amino acids. Germline V gene data show CDR1 as LGHDT and CDR2 as YNNKEL (reference sequence). Trimming took 6 bases from V and 9 from J; bases not matched to a gene: 8. DNA for the CDR3: TGTGCCAGCAGAGGGATGACAGGGGGCGTTTCACCCCTCCACTTT. It translates to CASRGMTGGVSPLHF.

This clonotype was observed many times. This chain links TRBV12-3 or TRBV12-4 with TRBJ1-1, with D tentatively TRBD1 (5 bases). The CDR3 loop spans 13 amino acids. The ends were cut back, 1 base at V and 3 bases at J, with 6 bases in the middle. CDR3 protein: CASSLVGHTEAFF. In nucleotides, the CDR3 is TGTGCCAGCAGTTTAGTGGGACACACTGAAGCTTTCTTT.

J is TRBJ2-3 and V is TRBV18; unclear D gene. The CDR3 has 13 residues. V shed 6 bases and J shed 1 base, with 8 bases lying between them. CDR1 and CDR2 from the germline V gene are KGHSH and LQKENI. In nucleotides, the CDR3 is TGTGCCAGCTCCCAGAGTGGCACAGATACGCAGTATTTT. The encoded protein is CASSQSGTDTQYF.

This clonotype was detected ten times or more. The genes are TRBV27 and TRBJ1-1; D gene uncertain. The V gene lost 2 bases and the J gene lost 1 base, with 8 bases spanning the gap. The CDR3 totals 14 residues. Germline assignment: CDR1 MNHEY and CDR2 SMNVEV (reference sequence). In DNA form, the CDR3 reads TGTGCCAGCAGTTTAAACGGTCCGAACACTGAAGCTTTCTTT. Translated: CASSLNGPNTEAFF.

This clonotype has a count of ten or more. The gene calls are TRBV6-5 and TRBJ2-7; D remains unclear. Germline assignment: CDR1 MNHEY and CDR2 SVGAGI. V lost 1 base, J lost 2 bases, and 12 bases lay in between. The CDR3 sequence is 15 residues long. In DNA form, the CDR3 reads TGTGCCAGCAGTTACTATTCCAGCAGTACCTACGAGCAGTACTTC. Residues: CASSYYSSSTYEQYF.

This rearrangement joins TRBV19 to TRBJ2-7; D ambiguous. CDR1 and CDR2 from the germline V gene are LNHDA and SQIVND (reference sequence). This CDR3 comprises 14 residues. V dropped 6 bases and J dropped 2 bases, with 14 bases sitting between them. The CDR3 is CASRLTHRTYEQYF. The CDR3 DNA reads TGTGCCAGTAGGCTGACCCATAGGACCTACGAGCAGTACTTC.

This clonotype has ten or more counts. The chain carries TRBV12-3 or TRBV12-4 and TRBJ2-2; TRBD1 matches at 7 bases. The CDR3 has 14 residues. V lost 5 bases to trimming and J lost 0 bases; unmatched junction nucleotides: 0. The CDR3 loop reads CASSQGANTGELFF. CDR3 in DNA: TGTGCCAGCAGTCAGGGGGCGAACACCGGGGAGCTGTTTTTT.

On this clonotype itself: This clone may be a read error of a much larger clone one base away. The CDR3 carries no conserved terminal phenylalanine or tryptophan, so it likely arises from a read error. The chain is built from TRBV5-1 and TRBJ2-7; D is possibly TRBD1 or TRBD2 (5 bases each). This CDR3 is 14 amino acids long. Germline loops: CDR1 SGHRS, CDR2 YFSETQ. V lost 0 bases to trimming and J lost 6 bases, with 13 bases between them. As DNA, the CDR3 is TGCGCCAGCAGCTTGGCGCCAGGGAGCGGCGAGCAGTACCTC. It codes for CASSLAPGSGEQYL.